The present TCR beta chain was sequenced within a study of T cell changes during pregnancy in multiple sclerosis (dated by TCRdb to the late 2010s). The study in broad terms: The study looked at changes in the T cell repertoire across pregnancy in women with multiple sclerosis.

The library came from the immunoSEQ multiplex PCR assay. Imported from immuneACCESS, the table was reduced by TCRdb to in-frame sequences with V and J called. These copies leave out some clones; in studies compared against another copy, an unresolved V gene accounts for under half, and the cause of the remainder is not known. The sample data list tens of thousands of clones, and under 95% of these were observed just once. The top ten constitute approximately 3% of the sample. About this clone: This receptor's antigen is unknown. The record has no base qualities; no much larger clone is one base away.

In the germline V gene, CDR1 corresponds to MDHEN and CDR2 to SYDVKM. The CDR3 goes from the cysteine to the phenylalanine over 15 residues. The only DNA kept is the CDR3, 45 bases in frame from the first base. Relative to germline, V is missing 6 bases and J is missing 7 bases, with 14 bases of the junction outside any gene match. Sequenced here: peripheral blood, sampled in the first trimester of pregnancy. This receptor was obtained from a female donor in good health, enrolled as a control in a pregnancy study. The chain couples TRBV28 to TRBJ1-2; TRBD1 agrees with 7 junctional bases. The nucleotide sequence is TGTGCCAGCAGAACTACCTCCAGGGGGGTCGGTGGCTACACCTTC. This sequence encodes CASRTTSRGVGGYTF.